This TCR beta chain was obtained from a study of T-cell reconstitution after alpha-beta-depleted transplantation in children. Construction of the TCRbeta library involved unique molecular identifiers. TCRdb re-analysed the PCR reads in MiXCR, keeping a single row per CDR3 protein. This sample has some 440,000 distinct CDR3 sequences, with about 17% found just once. To note about this clonotype: The antigen is unknown.

Regarding the study as a whole: T-cell counts and diversity at one year following transplant were attributed mainly to newly produced T cells. Roughly two months post-transplant, alpha-beta T cells reportedly originated from several hundred graft clones that had expanded.

The source of this sequence is a boy under three years old who had a stem cell transplant for Wiskott-Aldrich syndrome, so the T cells may come from the graft donor. The specimen comprised PBMCs, mostly from graft donor cells, sampled 360 days after TCRalphabeta/CD19-depleted stem cell transplant.

The CDR3 protein is CASSLSMGRTYYEQYF. CDR3 sequence (DNA): TGTGCCAGCAGCCTTTCTATGGGACGGACATACTACGAGCAGTACTTC. The chain carries TRBV12-3 or TRBV12-4 and TRBJ2-7; either TRBD1 or TRBD2 may fit D (5 bases each). Trimming left V 6 bases short and J 3 bases short, with 21 bases between. CDR3 length equals 16 residues.